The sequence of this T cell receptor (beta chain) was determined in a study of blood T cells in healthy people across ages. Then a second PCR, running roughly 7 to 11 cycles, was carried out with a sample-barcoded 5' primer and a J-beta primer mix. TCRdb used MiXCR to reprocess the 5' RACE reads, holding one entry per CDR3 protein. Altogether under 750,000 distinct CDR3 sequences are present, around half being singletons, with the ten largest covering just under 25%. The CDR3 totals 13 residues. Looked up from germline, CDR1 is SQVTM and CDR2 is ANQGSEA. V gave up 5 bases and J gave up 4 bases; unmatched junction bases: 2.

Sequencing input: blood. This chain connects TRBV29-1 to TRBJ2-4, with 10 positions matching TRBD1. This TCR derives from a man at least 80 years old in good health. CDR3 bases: TGCAGCGTTCCGGGACAGGGGAAAAACATTCAGTACTTC. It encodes CSVPGQGKNIQYF.